This T cell receptor (beta chain) was sequenced in a study of brain T cells in children with intractable seizures. For this clone: Its antigen is not known.

The assay was immunoSEQ multiplex PCR, and TCRdb's table has in-frame clones only and misses some. This sample has 300,000 to 400,000 clones, with 93% found just once. Study findings and constraints: Patients' HCMV serostatus was unknown; virus specificity rests on CDR3 similarity alone.

Trimming took 1 base from V and 5 from J; bases not matched to a gene: 6. Germline V gives CDR1 GTSNPN, CDR2 SVGIG (reference sequence). CDR3 length: 14 amino acids. Time point of the sample: blood from clinic visit 5 months post-surgery; TSC patient then seizure free. Only cases whose brain tissue showed the highest T cell transcript signatures were sequenced. The chain joins TRBV30 to TRBJ2-7; TRBD2 matches 9 bases. The clonotype was recovered from a boy under two years old with tuberous sclerosis and intractable seizures. The sample consisted of peripheral blood, taken 4 to 5 months after surgery. As DNA, the CDR3 is TGTGCCTGGAGTGGCATTAGCGGGGGTCACGAGCAGTACTTC. It translates to CAWSGISGGHEQYF.